The clone carrying this TCR beta chain was counted between two and nine times. This sample was included in a study of blood T cell repertoires in COVID-19. The CDR3 consists of 16 residues. Trimming left V 0 bases short and J 7 bases short, with 16 bases between. CDR1 is LNHDA, CDR2 SQIVND, per germline (reference sequence). TCRdb's table, derived via immunoSEQ multiplex PCR, lists solely in-frame clones and lacks some. Of approximately 170,000 clones in the sample, about 74% were seen once. Sequenced input: peripheral blood. V gene TRBV19 combines with J gene TRBJ1-5; weak D call: TRBD1 (5 bases). The sequence came from a woman of 80 years or more with acute or convalescent COVID-19. The CDR3 DNA reads TGTGCCAGTAGTATAGAGGGACTTCGAAATCAGCAGCCCCAGCATTTT. Residues: CASSIEGLRNQQPQHF.